A selection of T cell receptor beta chains follows, all from one sample in a study of blood T cell repertoires in COVID-19. Sequencing used immunoSEQ multiplex PCR; TCRdb keeps in-frame clones, though not all of them. The sample lists about 160,000 clones, approximately 92% occurring once. Sequenced input: peripheral blood. These receptors were collected from a woman between 45 and 60 years old with acute or convalescent COVID-19. Each CDR3 is given with its conserved first and last residue. Fields, in order: CDR3 protein, CDR3 DNA, V gene, D gene, J gene, clone size. A D gene is named only where the DNA matches it firmly. Clone size is stated in some rows and not others, as once, few, many or a class when expanded.

CASSLKSLGRTGSNNEQFF TGTGCCAGCAGCTTGAAATCCCTCGGCCGGACAGGCTCTAACAATGAGCAGTTCTTC TRBV7-3 TRBD1 TRBJ2-1 NA
CASSSPPVLGAGGRDEQYF TGTGCCAGCAGCTCGCCCCCGGTCCTAGGAGCGGGAGGGCGGGACGAGCAGTACTTC TRBV7-9 TRBD2 TRBJ2-7 NA
CASRQDPNRITHNEQFF TGTGCCAGCAGACAGGATCCCAACCGCATAACGCACAATGAGCAGTTCTTC TRBV7-9 NA TRBJ2-1 NA
CASSLAGTGNYGYTF TGCGCCAGCAGCTTGGCCGGGACAGGGAACTATGGCTACACCTTC TRBV5-1 TRBD1 TRBJ1-2 NA
CASSPGLGASYEQYF TGTGCCAGCAGCCCGGGACTAGGGGCCTCCTACGAGCAGTACTTC TRBV5-6 TRBD2 TRBJ2-7 NA
CASTYSSDNSPLHF TGTGCCAGCACTTACTCCAGCGATAATTCACCCCTCCACTTT TRBV6-2/TRBV6-3 NA TRBJ1-6 NA
CASERQGASYGYTF TGTGCCAGCGAAAGACAGGGGGCCAGCTATGGCTACACCTTC TRBV28 TRBD1 TRBJ1-2 NA
CASSRRGEQYF TGTGCCAGCAGCCGACGGGGCGAGCAGTACTTC TRBV12-3/TRBV12-4 NA TRBJ2-7 NA
CASSSDRGLTEAFF TGTGCCAGCAGTTCGGACAGGGGGTTAACTGAAGCTTTCTTT TRBV28 TRBD1 TRBJ1-1 NA
CASSLDRGYYEQYF TGTGCCAGCAGTTTGGACAGAGGCTACTACGAGCAGTACTTC TRBV27 NA TRBJ2-7 NA
CASFQGNTEAFF TGTGCCAGCTTTCAGGGGAACACTGAAGCTTTCTTT TRBV19 NA TRBJ1-1 NA
CASSSSKTGDGNTIYF TGTGCCAGCAGTTCGAGTAAAACAGGGGATGGAAACACCATATATTTT TRBV6-5 TRBD1 TRBJ1-3 NA
CASSIGDRVRTEAFF TGTGCCAGTAGTATCGGGGACAGGGTGAGGACTGAAGCTTTCTTT TRBV19 TRBD1 TRBJ1-1 NA
CASSTSSQPQHF TGTGCCAGTAGTACCTCTAGTCAGCCCCAGCATTTT TRBV19 NA TRBJ1-5 NA
CASSLDRGTDTQYF TGTGCCAGCAGCTTAGATAGGGGAACAGATACGCAGTATTTT TRBV7-2 NA TRBJ2-3 NA
CSVGQGLPTDTQYF TGCAGCGTGGGACAGGGGCTCCCCACAGATACGCAGTATTTT TRBV29-1 TRBD1 TRBJ2-3 once
CASNAGASGTYGIYEQYF TGTGCCAGCAATGCGGGGGCTAGCGGGACGTACGGGATCTACGAGCAGTACTTC TRBV7-2 TRBD2 TRBJ2-7 NA
CASSLEGQRISYEQYF TGTGCCAGCAGCTTAGAGGGACAAAGGATCTCCTACGAGCAGTACTTC TRBV11-2 NA TRBJ2-7 NA
CATTPTRTRSPSNEQFF TGTGCCACCACCCCTACCCGGACTCGAAGCCCGAGCAATGAGCAGTTCTTC TRBV7-2 NA TRBJ2-1 few
CASSSGIYDLRGGYTF TGTGCCAGTAGTTCCGGAATCTATGATCTAAGGGGTGGCTACACCTTC TRBV19 NA TRBJ1-2 once
CASSQDLGGGNTIYF TGCGCCAGCAGCCAAGATCTCGGCGGTGGAAACACCATATATTTT TRBV4-3 NA TRBJ1-3 NA
CASRGLGVEQYF TGTGCCAGCAGAGGATTAGGGGTCGAGCAGTACTTC TRBV2 NA TRBJ2-7 NA
CASMDTMGEKLFF TGTGCCAGCATGGACACAATGGGAGAAAAACTGTTTTTT TRBV6-5 NA TRBJ1-4 once
CASSQDPGKGSGYTF TGTGCCAGCAGCCAAGACCCAGGGAAAGGCTCTGGCTACACCTTC TRBV3-1/TRBV3-2 NA TRBJ1-2 once
CALTGDPGYTF TGTGCCTTAACAGGGGATCCTGGCTACACCTTC TRBV30 TRBD1 TRBJ1-2 NA
CASSPPGQAYGYTF TGTGCCAGCTCACCCCCGGGACAGGCCTATGGCTACACCTTC TRBV18 TRBD1 TRBJ1-2 NA
CATGQATGANVLTF TGTGCCACGGGGCAGGCTACTGGGGCCAACGTCCTGACTTTC TRBV24-1 NA TRBJ2-6 NA
CASSSDRTYEQYF TGTGCCAGTAGTAGCGACAGAACCTACGAGCAGTACTTC TRBV19 NA TRBJ2-7 NA
CATSDPARYNEQFF TGTGCCACCAGTGATCCCGCACGGTACAATGAGCAGTTCTTC TRBV24-1 NA TRBJ2-1 NA
CASETGTGDEQYF TGCGCCAGCGAAACCGGGACAGGGGACGAGCAGTACTTC TRBV5-1 TRBD1 TRBJ2-7 NA
CASSRGQGSFNEQFF TGTGCCAGCAGTAGGGGACAGGGAAGTTTCAATGAGCAGTTCTTC TRBV9 TRBD1 TRBJ2-1 NA
CASSSLGQGSYNEQFF TGTGCCAGCAGCTCCCTGGGACAGGGCTCCTACAATGAGCAGTTCTTC TRBV11-2 TRBD1 TRBJ2-1 NA
CASSKPSESSYNEQFF TGTGCCAGCAGTAAACCCTCGGAGAGCTCCTACAATGAGCAGTTCTTC TRBV7-9 NA TRBJ2-1 NA